The rows below give T cell receptor beta chains drawn from one sample of a study of T cells in Graves' hyperthyroidism and ophthalmopathy. TCRdb re-analysed the multiplex PCR reads in MiXCR, keeping a single row per CDR3 protein. The sample lists under 400,000 distinct CDR3 sequences; 16% were seen once. Sequenced: blood. The receptors stem from a man younger than 45 with Graves' hyperthyroidism. Each CDR3 is given with its conserved first and last residue. The order of the fields is J gene, V gene, clone size, D gene, CDR3 length, CDR3 DNA, CDR3 protein. The D gene is left open where the match is weak. Clone size appears in some rows only: once, few, many, or a class for an expanded clone.

j_call: TRBJ2-7
v_call: TRBV28
clone_size: many
d_call: NA
cdr3_length: 15
cdr3_nt: TGTGCCAGCAGTTCCCTCCAGGGGGGGGCCTACGAGCAGTACTTC
cdr3_aa: CASSSLQGGAYEQYF

j_call: TRBJ2-7
v_call: TRBV9
clone_size: many
d_call: TRBD2
cdr3_length: 14
cdr3_nt: TGTGCCAGCAGCGTCACTAGCGTCTCCTACGAGCAGTACTTC
cdr3_aa: CASSVTSVSYEQYF

j_call: TRBJ2-3
v_call: TRBV12-5
clone_size: few
d_call: NA
cdr3_length: 14
cdr3_nt: TGTGCTAGTGGTTTCGGACTTCCTCCGGATACGCAGTATTTT
cdr3_aa: CASGFGLPPDTQYF

j_call: TRBJ2-7
v_call: TRBV2
clone_size: NA
d_call: NA
cdr3_length: 15
cdr3_nt: TGTGCCAGCAGTGAAGTCCCCCTTAGCTCCTACGAGCAGTACTTC
cdr3_aa: CASSEVPLSSYEQYF

j_call: TRBJ1-1
v_call: TRBV6-2/TRBV6-3
clone_size: many
d_call: NA
cdr3_length: 14
cdr3_nt: TGTGCCAGCAGTTACCGAATACGACAGTCTGAAGCTTTCTTT
cdr3_aa: CASSYRIRQSEAFF

j_call: TRBJ1-1
v_call: TRBV5-4
clone_size: many
d_call: TRBD1
cdr3_length: 18
cdr3_nt: TGTGCCAGCAGTCGACCAACCGGGACAGCTCTAGGGAACACTGAAGCTTTCTTT
cdr3_aa: CASSRPTGTALGNTEAFF

j_call: TRBJ1-1
v_call: TRBV12-3/TRBV12-4
clone_size: NA
d_call: NA
cdr3_length: 12
cdr3_nt: TGTGCCAGCAGTTTAGAGTGGGAAAGGGCTTTCTTT
cdr3_aa: CASSLEWERAFF

j_call: TRBJ2-5
v_call: TRBV11-2
clone_size: many
d_call: NA
cdr3_length: 16
cdr3_nt: TGTGCCTCCTCAGTCCGCCCGGGACGAGGGGCAGAGACCCAGTACTTC
cdr3_aa: CASSVRPGRGAETQYF

j_call: TRBJ2-1
v_call: TRBV14
clone_size: many
d_call: TRBD2
cdr3_length: 16
cdr3_nt: TGTGCCAGCAGCCAGGTAGCGGGAGTGAACTACAATGAGCAGTTCTTC
cdr3_aa: CASSQVAGVNYNEQFF

j_call: TRBJ2-3
v_call: TRBV5-1
clone_size: many
d_call: NA
cdr3_length: 19
cdr3_nt: TGCGCCAGCAGCCGGGAGGGGGCTTTCGTAGCGGGGAACACAGATACGCAGTATTTT
cdr3_aa: CASSREGAFVAGNTDTQYF

j_call: TRBJ2-3
v_call: TRBV2
clone_size: NA
d_call: TRBD2
cdr3_length: 15
cdr3_nt: TGTGCCAGCAGTGATCGGCTAGCGGGAGGAGATACGCAGTATTTT
cdr3_aa: CASSDRLAGGDTQYF

j_call: TRBJ2-3
v_call: TRBV7-2
clone_size: many
d_call: NA
cdr3_length: 13
cdr3_nt: TGTGCCAGCAGCTTAGTGGGGGCAGATACGCAGTATTTT
cdr3_aa: CASSLVGADTQYF

j_call: TRBJ1-1
v_call: TRBV28
clone_size: many
d_call: TRBD1
cdr3_length: 15
cdr3_nt: TGTGCCAGCAGTGTTCCGACAGGGGGACGGACTGAAGCTTTCTTT
cdr3_aa: CASSVPTGGRTEAFF

j_call: TRBJ2-5
v_call: TRBV9
clone_size: NA
d_call: TRBD2
cdr3_length: 15
cdr3_nt: TGTGCCAGCAGCGTAGATAGCGGGAGTGGGGAGACCCAGTACTTC
cdr3_aa: CASSVDSGSGETQYF

j_call: TRBJ2-6
v_call: TRBV30
clone_size: NA
d_call: NA
cdr3_length: 13
cdr3_nt: TGTGCCTGGATGCTTGGTGGGGCCAACGTCCTGACTTTC
cdr3_aa: CAWMLGGANVLTF

j_call: TRBJ2-1
v_call: TRBV4-1
clone_size: NA
d_call: NA
cdr3_length: 17
cdr3_nt: TGCGCCAGCAGCCTTCAAAACACCGGACCGTTTCCGAATGAGCAGTTCTTC
cdr3_aa: CASSLQNTGPFPNEQFF

j_call: TRBJ1-1
v_call: TRBV24-1
clone_size: many
d_call: NA
cdr3_length: 15
cdr3_nt: TGTGCCACCAGGCCCCGGGGGCCCATGAACACTGAAGCTTTCTTT
cdr3_aa: CATRPRGPMNTEAFF

j_call: TRBJ2-3
v_call: TRBV20-1
clone_size: NA
d_call: TRBD2
cdr3_length: 17
cdr3_nt: TGCAGTGCTAGATCACCCCCTAGCGGGAGAAGGGCAGATACGCAGTATTTT
cdr3_aa: CSARSPPSGRRADTQYF